These T cell receptor beta chains were read from a single sample in a study of blood T cells in healthy people across ages. Each CDR3 protein gets one entry after TCRdb re-called the 5' RACE reads with MiXCR. Among 700,000 to 950,000 distinct CDR3 sequences listed, roughly two fifths were seen once. The sequencing sample was made of blood. These TCRs come from a woman in her sixties in good health. CDR3s include the opening cysteine and the closing phenylalanine or tryptophan. A D gene is named only where the DNA matches it firmly. Expanded clones are given a class, and other clones once, few, many or no size at all.

CDR3 protein: CSVGFGEYEQYF; CDR3 DNA: TGCAGCGTTGGATTCGGGGAGTATGAGCAGTACTTC; J gene: TRBJ2-7; V gene: TRBV29-1; D gene: -; clone size: many
CDR3 protein: CASRRLVSTDTQYF; CDR3 DNA: TGTGCCAGCAGACGGCTAGTGAGCACAGATACGCAGTATTTT; J gene: TRBJ2-3; V gene: TRBV2; D gene: -; clone size: many
CDR3 protein: CAISEGRGATDTQYF; CDR3 DNA: TGTGCCATCAGTGAAGGGCGGGGGGCAACAGATACGCAGTATTTT; J gene: TRBJ2-3; V gene: TRBV10-3; D gene: TRBD2; clone size: -
CDR3 protein: CVSRTRNQETQYF; CDR3 DNA: TGTGTCAGCAGGACCAGAAACCAAGAGACCCAGTACTTC; J gene: TRBJ2-5; V gene: TRBV3-1; D gene: -; clone size: -
CDR3 protein: CASSLNVGLAKNIQYF; CDR3 DNA: TGCGCCAGCAGCTTGAATGTAGGGCTAGCCAAAAACATTCAGTACTTC; J gene: TRBJ2-4; V gene: TRBV5-1; D gene: -; clone size: many
CDR3 protein: CASSLDLVSSYEQYF; CDR3 DNA: TGTGCCAGCAGCTTAGACTTAGTAAGCTCCTACGAGCAGTACTTC; J gene: TRBJ2-7; V gene: TRBV7-2; D gene: -; clone size: -
CDR3 protein: CASSVRPGTGAPGEKLFF; CDR3 DNA: TGTGCCAGCAGCGTCCGTCCCGGGACAGGTGCCCCCGGCGAAAAACTGTTTTTT; J gene: TRBJ1-4; V gene: TRBV9; D gene: TRBD1; clone size: few
CDR3 protein: CASSPPISTGQTSYEQYF; CDR3 DNA: TGCGCCAGCAGCCCCCCCATATCGACAGGCCAAACCTCCTACGAGCAGTACTTC; J gene: TRBJ2-7; V gene: TRBV5-1; D gene: -; clone size: -
CDR3 protein: CASSLGAGGRNEQYF; CDR3 DNA: TGTGCCAGCAGTTTAGGGGCAGGGGGTAGGAACGAGCAGTACTTC; J gene: TRBJ2-7; V gene: TRBV12-3/TRBV12-4; D gene: TRBD1; clone size: few
CDR3 protein: CASSSRTESYNEQFF; CDR3 DNA: TGTGCCAGCAGCTCCAGGACTGAGTCCTACAATGAGCAGTTCTTC; J gene: TRBJ2-1; V gene: TRBV9; D gene: -; clone size: -
CDR3 protein: CASSSKSYNEQFF; CDR3 DNA: TGTGCCAGCAGCTCCAAGTCTTACAATGAGCAGTTCTTC; J gene: TRBJ2-1; V gene: TRBV5-6; D gene: -; clone size: many
CDR3 protein: CSVCGGPPETQYF; CDR3 DNA: TGTAGCGTGTGCGGGGGCCCACCAGAGACCCAGTACTTC; J gene: TRBJ2-5; V gene: TRBV29-1; D gene: -; clone size: -
CDR3 protein: CASSLEQSGEKLFF; CDR3 DNA: TGTGCCAGCAGCTTAGAGCAATCGGGGGAAAAACTGTTTTTT; J gene: TRBJ1-4; V gene: TRBV27; D gene: -; clone size: few
CDR3 protein: CATSKRTGAISGANVLTF; CDR3 DNA: TGTGCCACCAGCAAAAGGACAGGGGCCATCTCTGGGGCCAACGTCCTGACTTTC; J gene: TRBJ2-6; V gene: TRBV15; D gene: TRBD1; clone size: few
CDR3 protein: CASSVSSSGSPGEQFF; CDR3 DNA: TGTGCCAGCAGCGTAAGCTCTAGCGGGAGTCCCGGTGAGCAGTTCTTC; J gene: TRBJ2-1; V gene: TRBV9; D gene: TRBD2; clone size: -
CDR3 protein: CASSQDYQETQYF; CDR3 DNA: TGTGCCAGCAGCCAAGACTACCAAGAGACCCAGTACTTC; J gene: TRBJ2-5; V gene: TRBV4-2; D gene: -; clone size: many
CDR3 protein: CASSMTGYDEQFF; CDR3 DNA: TGTGCCAGCAGCATGACAGGGTATGATGAGCAGTTCTTC; J gene: TRBJ2-1; V gene: TRBV7-2; D gene: TRBD1; clone size: few
CDR3 protein: CASSFYREETQYF; CDR3 DNA: TGTGCCAGCAGCTTCTACAGGGAAGAGACCCAGTACTTC; J gene: TRBJ2-5; V gene: TRBV7-2; D gene: -; clone size: few
CDR3 protein: CASSETSGRALTREQYF; CDR3 DNA: TGTGCCAGCAGTGAGACTAGCGGGAGGGCATTAACGCGCGAGCAGTACTTC; J gene: TRBJ2-7; V gene: TRBV6-2/TRBV6-3; D gene: TRBD2; clone size: -
CDR3 protein: CASSANYREETQYF; CDR3 DNA: TGTGCCAGCAGCGCCAACTACAGGGAGGAGACCCAGTACTTC; J gene: TRBJ2-5; V gene: TRBV9; D gene: -; clone size: few
CDR3 protein: CASSLNRGQETQYF; CDR3 DNA: TGTGCCAGCAGCTTAAACAGAGGCCAAGAGACCCAGTACTTC; J gene: TRBJ2-5; V gene: TRBV7-2; D gene: -; clone size: many
CDR3 protein: CASSQQGQGTEAFF; CDR3 DNA: TGTGCCAGCAGCCAGCAGGGGCAGGGCACTGAAGCTTTCTTT; J gene: TRBJ1-1; V gene: TRBV3-1; D gene: -; clone size: -
CDR3 protein: CASSFGQFSDEQYF; CDR3 DNA: TGCGCCAGCAGCTTTGGGCAGTTCTCGGACGAGCAGTACTTC; J gene: TRBJ2-7; V gene: TRBV5-1; D gene: -; clone size: few
CDR3 protein: CASSQDIGLAGYEQYF; CDR3 DNA: TGCGCCAGCAGCCAAGATATTGGACTAGCGGGTTACGAGCAGTACTTC; J gene: TRBJ2-7; V gene: TRBV4-3; D gene: TRBD2; clone size: many
CDR3 protein: CSASLAGARTDTQYF; CDR3 DNA: TGCAGTGCTAGCCTAGCGGGGGCTCGCACAGATACGCAGTATTTT; J gene: TRBJ2-3; V gene: TRBV20-1; D gene: TRBD2; clone size: few
CDR3 protein: CASSRALSSQPQHF; CDR3 DNA: TGCGCCAGCAGCCGGGCTTTAAGCAGTCAGCCCCAGCATTTT; J gene: TRBJ1-5; V gene: TRBV5-1; D gene: -; clone size: -
CDR3 protein: CASSLGTEPYNEQFF; CDR3 DNA: TGCGCCAGCAGCCTCGGGACCGAGCCCTACAATGAGCAGTTCTTC; J gene: TRBJ2-1; V gene: TRBV5-1; D gene: -; clone size: -
CDR3 protein: CSARGSGSETQYF; CDR3 DNA: TGCAGTGCTAGAGGCTCCGGGTCAGAGACCCAGTACTTC; J gene: TRBJ2-5; V gene: TRBV20-1; D gene: -; clone size: few
CDR3 protein: CASSYVESSEQFF; CDR3 DNA: TGTGCCAGCAGTTACGTGGAGTCATCCGAGCAGTTCTTC; J gene: TRBJ2-1; V gene: TRBV6-2/TRBV6-3; D gene: -; clone size: once
CDR3 protein: CASALAGVGDTQYF; CDR3 DNA: TGCGCCAGCGCCCTAGCGGGGGTGGGAGATACGCAGTATTTT; J gene: TRBJ2-3; V gene: TRBV5-1; D gene: TRBD2; clone size: few
CDR3 protein: CSVEDPTSGSKNEQFF; CDR3 DNA: TGCAGCGTTGAAGATCCGACTAGCGGGAGTAAGAATGAGCAGTTCTTC; J gene: TRBJ2-1; V gene: TRBV29-1; D gene: TRBD2; clone size: many
CDR3 protein: CASSRNRDLTYEQYF; CDR3 DNA: TGCGCCAGCAGCCGGAACCGGGACTTAACCTACGAGCAGTACTTC; J gene: TRBJ2-7; V gene: TRBV4-3; D gene: -; clone size: few
CDR3 protein: CASGRTASTGQYF; CDR3 DNA: TGTGCCAGCGGTAGGACAGCCAGCACAGGGCAGTACTTC; J gene: TRBJ2-4; V gene: TRBV6-6; D gene: -; clone size: -
CDR3 protein: CASSLAPGNEQFF; CDR3 DNA: TGTGCCAGCAGCTTAGCGCCTGGGAATGAGCAGTTCTTC; J gene: TRBJ2-1; V gene: TRBV7-9; D gene: -; clone size: -
CDR3 protein: CSVCGTSGSLYTQYF; CDR3 DNA: TGCAGCGTTTGCGGGACTAGCGGGAGTCTATATACGCAGTATTTT; J gene: TRBJ2-3; V gene: TRBV29-1; D gene: TRBD2; clone size: -
CDR3 protein: CASSPSRVSNQPQHF; CDR3 DNA: TGTGCCAGCAGCCCTAGCAGGGTTAGCAATCAGCCCCAGCATTTT; J gene: TRBJ1-5; V gene: TRBV7-8; D gene: -; clone size: few
CDR3 protein: CASSLDDRGALETQYF; CDR3 DNA: TGTGCCAGCAGCTTAGATGACAGGGGAGCTTTAGAGACCCAGTACTTC; J gene: TRBJ2-5; V gene: TRBV11-2; D gene: TRBD1; clone size: -
CDR3 protein: CASSETGPGSSKNIQYF; CDR3 DNA: TGTGCCAGCAGTGAAACGGGCCCCGGGTCGTCCAAAAACATTCAGTACTTC; J gene: TRBJ2-4; V gene: TRBV2; D gene: -; clone size: -
CDR3 protein: CSARSASYWYF; CDR3 DNA: TGCAGTGCCAGATCGGCGTCCTATTGGTACTTC; J gene: TRBJ2-7; V gene: TRBV20-1; D gene: -; clone size: -
CDR3 protein: CASSLNQPRLKNEQFF; CDR3 DNA: TGTGCCAGCAGCTTAAACCAACCCCGACTAAAAAATGAGCAGTTCTTC; J gene: TRBJ2-1; V gene: TRBV7-3; D gene: -; clone size: -
CDR3 protein: CASSEVAGKEPQHF; CDR3 DNA: TGTGCCAGCAGTGAAGTGGCCGGGAAAGAACCCCAGCATTTT; J gene: TRBJ1-5; V gene: TRBV6-1; D gene: -; clone size: -
CDR3 protein: CASSAGQGVFGEQYF; CDR3 DNA: TGTGCCAGCTCAGCCGGGCAGGGGGTATTTGGCGAGCAGTACTTC; J gene: TRBJ2-7; V gene: TRBV18; D gene: TRBD1; clone size: -
CDR3 protein: CASSPSSGGSSYNEQFF; CDR3 DNA: TGTGCCAGCTCACCGTCGAGCGGGGGGAGCTCCTACAATGAGCAGTTCTTC; J gene: TRBJ2-1; V gene: TRBV18; D gene: TRBD2; clone size: -
CDR3 protein: CASSLEGGTSGLLRDQYF; CDR3 DNA: TGCGCCAGCAGCTTGGAAGGGGGGACTAGCGGACTTCTACGAGACCAGTACTTC; J gene: TRBJ2-4; V gene: TRBV5-1; D gene: TRBD2; clone size: -
CDR3 protein: CASSPGTGLFPGELFF; CDR3 DNA: TGCGCCAGCAGCCCCGGGACAGGGCTCTTTCCCGGGGAGCTGTTTTTT; J gene: TRBJ2-2; V gene: TRBV5-1; D gene: TRBD1; clone size: -
CDR3 protein: CASSPTREETQYF; CDR3 DNA: TGCGCCAGCAGCCCGACCAGGGAGGAGACCCAGTACTTC; J gene: TRBJ2-5; V gene: TRBV5-1; D gene: -; clone size: many